The clone carrying this T cell receptor beta chain came up a few times. The antigen is not known. The data originate from a study of T-cell reconstitution after alpha-beta-depleted transplantation in children. Study conclusions and caveats: Expanded graft clones numbering several hundred reportedly gave rise to alpha-beta T cells about two months after transplant. Recipient T cells and thymic progenitors that survived were the source of the high TCRbeta diversity seen at day 60 in some patients. Fresh T-cell production supplied most of the T-cell counts and diversity seen one year after transplant.

Preparing the TCRbeta library involved the use of unique molecular identifiers. TCRdb called the PCR reads again in MiXCR, with one record for every CDR3 protein. The sample records 250,000 to 400,000 distinct CDR3 sequences, about a quarter being singletons. The V gene's germline CDR1 is SQVTM and CDR2 ANQGSEA. Trimming pared 5 bases from V and 3 bases from J, leaving 11 bases between. The CDR3 runs to 12 residues. This receptor was obtained from a male patient between 10 and 17 years old who had a stem cell transplant for acute lymphoblastic leukemia, so the T cells may come from the graft donor. The starting material was PBMCs, mostly from graft donor cells, obtained 180 days after TCRalphabeta/CD19-depleted stem cell transplant. The chain carries TRBV29-1 and TRBJ2-7, with no clear D. The CDR3 loop reads CSVSGSGYEQYF. CDR3 sequence (DNA): TGCAGCGTTTCGGGCAGTGGCTACGAGCAGTACTTC.